This T cell receptor (beta chain) was obtained from a study of T cell repertoires in cytomegalovirus infection. Study in general: Peptides in the study included HLA-C-restricted and HLA-B-restricted CMV epitopes.

Notes on this clonotype: Its specificity is unknown.

Whole-study results and caveats: HLA-C-restricted CMV-specific TCR beta clonotypes were dominant in the ex vivo response. The cumulative frequency of public TCR beta families distinguished individuals who carried CMV together with the relevant HLA.

TCRdb itself ran the reads through MiXCR, one entry per CDR3 protein. Among fewer than 900,000 distinct CDR3 sequences listed, almost 30% were seen once. This sequence was found in a human donor in good health (CMV status not recorded). Some clones in this sample may be carry-over from other donors' samples. The sequencing here drew on cultured CD8+ T cells from PBMCs, taken from culture after CMV antigen stimulation.

CDR3 loop: CASSLVGTGVETQYF. For the CDR3, the DNA is TGTGCCAGCAGCTTAGTCGGGACAGGGGTGGAGACCCAGTACTTC. The chain recombines TRBV7-2 with TRBJ2-5; 10 bases fit TRBD1. The V gene end was trimmed by 1 base and the J gene end by 5 bases; junction bases not matched to a gene: 4. The CDR3 has 15 residues. The germline V gene encodes CDR1 SGHTA and CDR2 FQGNSA.